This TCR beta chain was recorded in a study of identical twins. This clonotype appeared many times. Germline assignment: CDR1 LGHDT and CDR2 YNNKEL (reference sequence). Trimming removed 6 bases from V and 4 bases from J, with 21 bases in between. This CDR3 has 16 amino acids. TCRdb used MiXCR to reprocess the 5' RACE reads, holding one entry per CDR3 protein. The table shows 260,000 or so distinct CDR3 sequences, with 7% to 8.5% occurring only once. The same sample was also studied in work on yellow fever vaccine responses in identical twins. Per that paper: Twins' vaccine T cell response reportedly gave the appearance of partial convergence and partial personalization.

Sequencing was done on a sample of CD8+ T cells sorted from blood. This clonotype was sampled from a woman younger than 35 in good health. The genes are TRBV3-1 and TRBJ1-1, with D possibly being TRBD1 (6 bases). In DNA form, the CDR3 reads TGTGCCAGCAGTCGCATTGTTGAGACGGACAGCACTGAAGCTTTCTTT. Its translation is CASSRIVETDSTEAFF.